These 31 T cell receptor beta chains were sequenced from one sample in a study of blood T cells in healthy people across ages. Next came a second PCR, run for about 7 to 12 cycles, which used a sample-barcoded 5' primer along with a J-beta primer mix. TCRdb called the 5' RACE reads again in MiXCR, with one record for every CDR3 protein. The sample records over 1,500,000 distinct CDR3 sequences, roughly 52% being singletons. The sample consisted of blood. These receptors were taken from a woman between 35 and 50 years old in good health.

DNA of the CDR3: TGTGCCAGCAGTGAATCAGGTGTCTCAGGGGATGGCTACACCTTC. It codes for CASSESGVSGDGYTF. The chain links TRBV25-1 to TRBJ1-2; TRBD1 might be the D (6 bases). The length of the CDR3 is 15 residues. Germline CDR1 is MGHDK and CDR2 is SYGVNS. V was pared by 1 base and J by 6 bases, with 15 bases between.

This clonotype came up once. The chain carries TRBV20-1 and TRBJ1-2; tentative D call: TRBD1 (6 bases). The CDR3 has 13 amino acids. From germline, CDR1 is DFQATT and CDR2 SNEGSKA (reference sequence). Trimming took 2 bases from V and 5 from J, leaving 12 bases between them. The CDR3 DNA sequence: TGCAGTGCTAGACCAGGGGCTGAATATGGCTACACCTTC. The encoded protein is CSARPGAEYGYTF.

The rearrangement links TRBV7-2 to TRBJ2-3, with TRBD2 as a possible D gene (6 bases). V gave up 5 bases and J gave up 3 bases, with 18 bases separating them. The CDR3 is 16 amino acids. Germline values: CDR1 SGHTA, CDR2 FQGNSA. CDR3: CASSLGRGRETDTQYF. Written as DNA, the CDR3 is TGTGCCAGCAGCCTCGGCCGGGGCCGGGAGACAGATACGCAGTATTTT. Looking up the rest from reference TRBV7-2 and TRBJ2-3 gives the full variable domain: GAGVSQSPSNKVTEKGKDVELRCDPISGHTALYWYRQSLGQGLEFLIYFQGNSAPDKSGLPSDRFSAERTGGSVSTLTIQRTQQEDSAVYLCASSLGRGRETDTQYFGPGTRLTVL.

The genes are TRBV7-9 and TRBJ2-4; TRBD1 agrees at 8 bases. This CDR3 spans 14 amino acids. V lost 5 bases to trimming and J lost 14 bases; unmatched junction nucleotides: 14. The germline V gene has CDR1 SEHNR and CDR2 FQNEAQ (reference sequence). The chain's CDR3 is CASSTGQGHTKEYF. The CDR3 DNA follows: TGTGCCAGCAGCACCGGACAGGGTCACACCAAAGAGTACTTC.

This clonotype was seen more than once but under ten times. DNA for the CDR3: TGTGCCAGCACCCGGGGGGTATACAATGAGCAGTTCTTC. Residues: CASTRGVYNEQFF. The gene calls are TRBV5-6 and TRBJ2-1, with TRBD2 matching over 7 bases. Per the germline V gene, CDR1 is SGHDT and CDR2 is YYEEEE. The CDR3 length is 13 residues. The ends lost 6 bases at V and 4 bases at J; junction bases unmatched: 4.

This chain uses TRBV4-2 with TRBJ2-7; D not resolved. CDR3 length: 13 residues. Germline CDR1 is LGHNA and CDR2 is YNFKEQ. V was clipped by 3 bases and J by 3 bases, with 9 bases between them. CDR3 protein: CASSQAPLYEQYF. CDR3 in DNA: TGTGCCAGCAGCCAGGCCCCCCTCTACGAGCAGTACTTC.

This clonotype was seen a few times. The chain is built from TRBV20-1 and TRBJ2-5, with D hard to call. The germline V gene encodes CDR1 DFQATT and CDR2 SNEGSKA (reference sequence). V lost 6 bases and J lost 4, with 18 bases in between. The CDR3 contains 14 residues. The DNA for the CDR3 is TGCAGTGCCCCCCTTCCCCTTTCGGGAGAGACCCAGTACTTC. Translation gives CSAPLPLSGETQYF.

This chain connects TRBV6-5 to TRBJ1-1, with D tentatively TRBD1 (6 bases). This CDR3 is 15 amino acids long. V was cut by 6 bases and J by 4 bases, with 18 bases left in between. The germline gives CDR1 MNHEY, CDR2 SVGAGI. The CDR3 DNA follows: TGTGCCAGCAGCCTACGACAGGACCCGGGCACTGAAGCTTTCTTT. It translates to CASSLRQDPGTEAFF.

The chain employs TRBV5-1 and TRBJ2-7, with 8 bases identical to TRBD1. The J segment lost 0 bases and the V segment lost 1 base, leaving 6 bases of the junction unmatched. This CDR3 is 16 amino acids long. Germline-derived CDR1 and CDR2 are SGHRS and YFSETQ. In nucleotides, the CDR3 is TGCGCCAGCAGCTTGTCGCAGGGGGCTTACTCCTACGAGCAGTACTTC. Translating it yields CASSLSQGAYSYEQYF.

The V and J genes are TRBV5-1 and TRBJ1-2; D might be TRBD1 (5 bases). The CDR3 totals 15 residues. V shed 2 bases and J shed 5 bases, with 16 bases lying between them. Germline lookup yields CDR1 SGHRS and CDR2 YFSETQ. CDR3 region: CASSLRQTTPYGYTF. The CDR3 bases are TGCGCCAGCAGCTTAAGACAGACGACCCCATATGGCTACACCTTC.

There are a few counts of this clonotype. The rearrangement links TRBV20-1 to TRBJ2-7; D might be TRBD2 (5 bases). Germline values: CDR1 DFQATT, CDR2 SNEGSKA (reference sequence). The V gene lost 0 bases and the J gene lost 4 bases, with 13 bases spanning the gap. This CDR3 is built from 14 residues. CDR3 coding DNA: TGCAGTGCTAGAGATCTCGGGGTGAGGTACGAGCAGTACTTC. Its protein product is CSARDLGVRYEQYF.

As concerns this clonotype: One end of the junction is discordant with germline, which a read error may explain. The chain has TRBV13 and TRBJ2-4, with 7 nucleotides matching TRBD1. The J call could be wrong; TRBJ2-7 is a better fit for the DNA end. This CDR3 region has 16 residues. The germline V gene has CDR1 PRHDT and CDR2 FYEKMQ (reference sequence). The CDR3 reads CAGSLNSDRWSYEQYF. The CDR3 nucleotides are TGTGCCGGCAGCTTGAATTCGGACAGGTGGTCCTACGAGCAGTACTTC.

Regarding this clonotype: This may be a read error, as it is one base from a much larger clone. The chain recombines TRBV29-1 with TRBJ2-1; 8 positions agree with TRBD2. The J call is in doubt because the DNA end fits TRBJ2-7 better. The CDR3 runs to 14 residues. Germline CDR1 and CDR2: SQVTM and ANQGSEA. The CDR3 region is CSVIGGAPYNEQYF. As DNA, the CDR3 is TGCAGCGTTATCGGGGGGGCCCCCTACAATGAGCAGTACTTC.

The CDR3 loop reads CASSFKPGLKSYNEQYF. The CDR3 coding sequence is TGTGCCAGCAGCTTCAAACCGGGGCTAAAGTCCTACAATGAGCAGTACTTC. This chain links TRBV5-8 with TRBJ2-1; D possibly uses TRBD1 or TRBD2 (5 bases each). The end of the DNA is better explained by TRBJ2-7, so the J call may be wrong. The CDR3 totals 17 residues. From germline, CDR1 is SGHTS and CDR2 YDEGEE.

The V call is TRBV6-2 or TRBV6-3, the J call TRBJ2-7, with D possibly being TRBD1 (5 bases). The CDR3 is made up of 14 amino acids. V lost 2 bases and J lost 3, with 11 bases in between. Germline V lookup: CDR1 MNHEY, CDR2 SVGEGT. CDR3 bases: TGTGCCAGCAGTTACGTCGGACACAACTACGAGCAGTACTTC. It encodes CASSYVGHNYEQYF.

The J gene is TRBJ2-1, the V gene TRBV19; weak D call: TRBD2 (5 bases). Germline CDR1 LNHDA, CDR2 SQIVND (reference sequence). The CDR3 extends over 14 amino acids. V was clipped by 3 bases and J by 2 bases, with 8 bases between them. This CDR3 is CASSIRGTYNEQFF. The CDR3 nucleotides are TGTGCCAGTAGTATCCGGGGTACCTACAATGAGCAGTTCTTC.

V is TRBV2 and J is TRBJ1-5; possible D gene TRBD1, 5 bases. The CDR3 sequence is 13 residues long. Germline V gene data show CDR1 as SNHLY and CDR2 as FYNNEI. Trimming took off 8 bases at V and 4 bases at J, with 12 bases between the two ends. CDR3 loop: CASEYDRNQPQHF. In DNA form, the CDR3 reads TGTGCCAGCGAGTATGACAGAAATCAGCCCCAGCATTTT.

This clonotype was seen only a few times. The chain uses TRBV9 and TRBJ2-7, with D possibly TRBD1 on 7 matching bases. In germline, CDR1 is SGDLS, CDR2 YYNGEE. CDR3 length: 15 amino acids. V was trimmed by 4 bases and J by 1 base, leaving 15 bases between them. DNA for the CDR3: TGTGCCAGCAGCCAGGAGGGGGCAGCTTCCTACGAGCAGTACTTC. This translates into CASSQEGAASYEQYF.

This rearrangement joins TRBV6-6 to TRBJ2-1, with D unclear. The J call may be incorrect, as the DNA end agrees better with TRBJ2-7. The CDR3 loop spans 13 amino acids. Germline CDR1 and CDR2: MNHNY and SVGAGI (reference sequence). DNA of the CDR3: TGTGCCAGCAGTTACCCTGTGGATTACGAGCAGTACTTC. Translating it yields CASSYPVDYEQYF.

This clonotype was seen a few times. The CDR3, as DNA: TGTGCCAGCATCCTATCCCCCGGGGCGGATACGCAGTATTTT. Its translation is CASILSPGADTQYF. The chain couples TRBV7-2 to TRBJ2-3; D could derive from TRBD1 or TRBD2 (5 bases each). Germline CDR1 and CDR2: SGHTA and FQGNSA. V lost 7 bases to trimming and J lost 6 bases, with 17 bases between them. The CDR3 has 14 residues.

As DNA, the CDR3 is TGCAGTGCTAGTAAAGCGGGGGGCCCCAAAAACATTCAGTACTTC. Translated: CSASKAGGPKNIQYF. The chain couples TRBV20-1 to TRBJ2-4, with 9 bases identical to TRBD2. Germline V gene sequence: CDR1 DFQATT, CDR2 SNEGSKA (reference sequence). The CDR3 covers 15 residues. The trim removed 3 bases at V and 2 bases at J, leaving 5 bases unmatched.

This clonotype has more than one count but fewer than ten. The chain has TRBV25-1 and TRBJ2-6; a possible D gene is TRBD1 (6 bases). Trimming shortened V by 2 bases and J by 0 bases, and 11 bases separated the two germline ends. CDR1 is MGHDK, CDR2 SYGVNS, per germline. This CDR3 is 17 amino acids long. The CDR3 spells CASSEAGVPSGANVLTF. The CDR3 nucleotides are TGTGCCAGCAGTGAAGCAGGGGTCCCCTCTGGGGCCAACGTCCTGACTTTC. Full variable domain (remainder filled in from reference TRBV25-1 and TRBJ2-6): EADIYQTPRYLVIGTGKKITLECSQTMGHDKMYWYQQDPGMELHLIHYSYGVNSTEKGDLSSESTVSRIRTEHFPLTLESARPSHTSQYLCASSEAGVPSGANVLTFGAGSRLTVL.

J is TRBJ2-1 and V is TRBV7-9, with 8 bases matching TRBD2. After removal of 2 bases from V and 8 bases from J, the junction contained 5 bases not matched to a gene. Germline V gives CDR1 SEHNR, CDR2 FQNEAQ (reference sequence). The CDR3 covers 14 residues. The CDR3 sequence is CASSLRSGVHEQFF. In DNA form, the CDR3 reads TGTGCCAGCAGCTTACGTAGCGGGGTCCATGAGCAGTTCTTC.

This clonotype was counted between two and nine times. The chain links TRBV7-4 to TRBJ2-1, with TRBD1 matching over 9 bases. J gave up 6 bases and V 3 bases, and 12 bases lay outside the gene matches. Germline CDR1 is SGHVT and CDR2 is SQSDAQ. The CDR3 covers 17 residues. CDR3 protein: CASSLTTGTGKVNEQFF. The CDR3 bases are TGTGCCAGCAGCTTGACTACCGGGACAGGGAAGGTCAATGAGCAGTTCTTC. The full variable domain, rest sourced from reference TRBV7-4 and TRBJ2-1, is GAGVSQSPRYKVAKRGRDVALRCDSISGHVTLYWYRQTLGQGSEVLTYSQSDAQRDKSGRPSGRFSAERPERSVSTLKIQRTEQGDSAVYLCASSLTTGTGKVNEQFFGPGTRLTVL.

About this clonotype: Likely a read error: the CDR3 ends without its conserved phenylalanine or tryptophan. The CDR3 sequence: CASSLDGIRETQYL. CDR3 nucleotides: TGTGCCAGCAGCCTAGATGGCATTCGGGAGACCCAGTACTTA. The genes are TRBV12-3 or TRBV12-4 and TRBJ2-5; no clear D. V was cut by 6 bases and J by 5 bases, with 16 bases left in between. The CDR3 contains 14 residues.

This clonotype was found once. The gene calls are TRBV9 and TRBJ2-1; D is undetermined. The ends were cut back, 0 bases at V and 6 bases at J, with 7 bases in the middle. This CDR3 region has 13 residues. Germline V gene lookup returns CDR1 SGDLS and CDR2 YYNGEE. CDR3 sequence (DNA): TGTGCCAGCAGCGTAGGGGTAACCAATGAGCAGTTCTTC. This translates into CASSVGVTNEQFF.

The rearrangement links TRBV12-3 or TRBV12-4 to TRBJ1-5; TRBD1 matches 7 bases. The CDR3 runs 18 residues. J lost 0 bases, V lost 6 bases, and 14 bases had no gene match. CDR3 sequence: CASSLNRGAPNSNQPQHF. CDR3 DNA sequence: TGTGCCAGCAGCCTCAACAGGGGCGCCCCGAATAGCAATCAGCCCCAGCATTTT.

The V gene is TRBV28, the J gene TRBJ1-4; TRBD1 matches 7 bases. This CDR3 comprises 15 residues. The J segment lost 8 bases and the V segment lost 4 bases, leaving 10 bases of the junction unmatched. Germline V lookup: CDR1 MDHEN, CDR2 SYDVKM. CDR3 coding DNA: TGTGCCAGCAGTTCGCCGACAGGGTTTGGGGAAAAACTGTTTTTT. Its protein is CASSSPTGFGEKLFF.

V and J are TRBV27 and TRBJ1-5, with D possibly matching TRBD1 (5 bases). The CDR3 sequence is 14 residues long. Germline CDR1 MNHEY, CDR2 SMNVEV (reference sequence). Trimming shortened V by 2 bases and J by 6 bases, and 11 bases separated the two germline ends. The chain's CDR3 is CASSLRGVGQPQHF. CDR3 coding DNA: TGTGCCAGCAGTTTACGGGGGGTAGGTCAGCCCCAGCATTTT.

V usage is TRBV28 and J usage is TRBJ2-7, with D perhaps given as TRBD1 or TRBD2 (6 bases each). The CDR3 is made up of 16 amino acids. Germline CDR1 and CDR2: MDHEN and SYDVKM. The V end was cut by 2 bases, the J end by 4 bases, with 18 bases between. CDR3 bases: TGTGCCAGCAGTTTAACGGGGGCGCGTGAAGGGTACGAGCAGTACTTC. Amino acids: CASSLTGAREGYEQYF.

This chain joins TRBV4-1 and TRBJ1-2, with D tentatively TRBD1 (6 bases). CDR3 length equals 15 residues. Germline CDR1 reads MGHRA; CDR2 reads YSYEKL. Trimming left V 1 base short and J 8 bases short, with 17 bases between. The chain's CDR3 is CASSQVTGPPVGYTF. For the CDR3, the DNA is TGCGCCAGCAGCCAAGTAACAGGGCCCCCGGTCGGCTACACCTTC.